A single sample gave rise to the 19 T cell receptor beta chains below, sequenced in a study of shared clonotypes between healthy human individuals. TCRdb's table, derived via immunoSEQ multiplex PCR, lists solely in-frame clones and lacks some. Of 2.5 million or so clones in the sample, around nine tenths are singletons; the top ten hold roughly 0.14%. Sequencing was performed on naive CD4+ T cells sorted from blood. This sample's subset: CD45RA+ positively selected. These receptors all come from a man younger than 30 in good health.

The chain combines TRBV27 with TRBJ1-1; D is possibly TRBD1 (5 bases). The CDR3 covers 15 residues. The germline V gene has CDR1 MNHEY and CDR2 SMNVEV (reference sequence). V gave up 4 bases and J gave up 1 base, with 13 bases separating them. CDR3 DNA: TGTGCCAGCAGTTCGACAGCCCTGGGGAACACTGAAGCTTTCTTT. Translated: CASSSTALGNTEAFF.

This clone was observed a few times. The sample contains more than one DNA sequence encoding this CDR3. The chain uses TRBV5-1 and TRBJ1-4; 7 bases map to TRBD1. Germline V gene lookup returns CDR1 SGHRS and CDR2 YFSETQ. Losses at the gene ends were 0 bases for V and 7 bases for J; bases not matched to a gene: 3. CDR3 size: 14 residues. In DNA, the CDR3 is TGCGCCAGCAGCTTGGGGCAGGGGGGTGAAAAACTGTTTTTT. This codes for CASSLGQGGEKLFF.

A single count supports this clone. The chain has TRBV19 and TRBJ2-2, with D possibly being TRBD2 (5 bases). This CDR3 contains 14 residues. Germline V gene lookup returns CDR1 LNHDA and CDR2 SQIVND (reference sequence). V was trimmed by 6 bases and J by 2 bases, leaving 10 bases between them. CDR3: CASSRTANTGELFF. The CDR3 nucleotides read TGTGCCAGTAGCCGGACTGCTAACACCGGGGAGCTGTTTTTT.

This clone has a single count. V and J are TRBV11-2 and TRBJ2-3; 7 nucleotides align to TRBD2. The CDR3 runs to 14 residues. Looked up from germline, CDR1 is SGHAT and CDR2 is FQNNGV. V lost 5 bases, J lost 2 bases, and 4 bases stayed unmatched. DNA of the CDR3: TGTGCCAGCAGCGGGGACTACCTCACAGATACGCAGTATTTT. Translating it yields CASSGDYLTDTQYF.

The rearrangement uses TRBV5-4 and TRBJ2-5, with D unclear. CDR1 is SGHNT and CDR2 is YYREEE in the germline V gene (reference sequence). The CDR3 sequence is 14 residues long. V dropped 4 bases and J dropped 0 bases, with 10 bases sitting between them. DNA for the CDR3: TGTGCCAGCAGCCCCGACTTATACCAAGAGACCCAGTACTTC. This encodes CASSPDLYQETQYF.

This sequence joins TRBV4-1 and TRBJ2-3, with TRBD2 matching 9 bases. Germline lookup yields CDR1 MGHRA and CDR2 YSYEKL. Trimming cost V 5 bases and J 4 bases; bases outside gene matches: 7. This CDR3 is built from 15 residues. The CDR3 protein is CASSSGIAGADTQYF. The CDR3 nucleotides read TGCGCCAGCAGCTCCGGTATAGCGGGGGCAGATACGCAGTATTTT.

The chain couples TRBV4-1 to TRBJ2-5; TRBD2 matches at 16 bases. Germline V gene lookup returns CDR1 MGHRA and CDR2 YSYEKL. The junction had 4 bases not matched to a gene; V was cut back by 1 base and J by 5 bases. The CDR3 has 17 amino acids. The CDR3 loop reads CASSQVGTSGGVETQYF. The CDR3 DNA reads TGCGCCAGCAGCCAAGTCGGGACTAGCGGGGGGGTGGAGACCCAGTACTTC.

The J gene is TRBJ1-5, the V gene TRBV6-1, with D possibly being TRBD1 (5 bases). Germline V gene data show CDR1 as MNHNS and CDR2 as SASEGT. V lost 0 bases and J 7 bases, leaving 10 bases between the germline ends. CDR3 length equals 14 residues. CDR3 DNA sequence: TGTGCCAGCAGTGAAGCGCGGGGGAGGCAGCCCCAGCATTTT. Translation gives CASSEARGRQPQHF.

About this clone itself: The sample has other DNA sequences that encode this CDR3 too. V gene TRBV5-6 combines with J gene TRBJ2-1; no definite D call. The V gene's germline CDR1 is SGHDT and CDR2 YYEEEE. This CDR3 contains 15 residues. With 0 bases removed from V and 0 bases from J, the gap between germline ends came to 7 bases. As DNA, the CDR3 is TGTGCCAGCAGCTTGGGCCCAGGCTCCTACAATGAGCAGTTCTTC. Its protein is CASSLGPGSYNEQFF.

This sequence joins TRBV6-1 and TRBJ2-7; 9 nucleotides line up with TRBD1. Germline V lookup: CDR1 MNHNS, CDR2 SASEGT. Trimming cost V 7 bases and J 7 bases; bases outside gene matches: 14. The CDR3 length is 15 residues. The CDR3 is CASNINPGQGLEQYF. The CDR3 DNA is TGTGCCAGCAATATTAATCCCGGACAGGGGTTGGAGCAGTACTTC.

The rearrangement joins TRBV14 to TRBJ2-3; D not resolved. V was trimmed by 1 base and J by 6 bases, leaving 17 bases between them. The CDR3 contains 16 residues. CDR1 and CDR2 from the germline V gene are SGHDN and FVKESK. The DNA of the CDR3 is TGTGCCAGCAGCCAAGTTCGACCCCTTCTGTCGGATACGCAGTATTTT. Translating it yields CASSQVRPLLSDTQYF.

The chain's CDR3 is CASRSTPGCHEQYF. DNA of the CDR3: TGTGCAAGTCGCTCAACCCCAGGGTGCCACGAGCAGTACTTC. The gene calls are TRBV12-2 and TRBJ2-7; TRBD1 is the table's D call and was not checked against the DNA. TRBV12-2 is an annotated pseudogene. The CDR3 covers 14 residues.

The sample holds one count of this clone. The chain joins TRBV5-4 to TRBJ2-5; perhaps TRBD2 as D (5 bases). Judging by the DNA end, TRBJ2-7 fits better; the J call may be wrong. This CDR3 has 14 amino acids. Germline CDR1 SGHNT, CDR2 YYREEE (reference sequence). The CDR3 loop is CASSLLGTSYEQYF. The CDR3 DNA sequence: TGTGCCAGCAGCTTACTAGGAACCTCCTACGAGCAGTACTTC.

The V call is TRBV11-2, the J call TRBJ1-6; 7 positions match TRBD1. The CDR3 extends over 16 amino acids. With V trimmed by 5 bases and J by 10 bases, 14 bases remained unmatched. In germline, CDR1 is SGHAT, CDR2 FQNNGV. The CDR3 DNA follows: TGTGCCAGCAGCCCCCAGGAGGGACAGTCAGGATCACCCCTCCACTTT. Amino acid sequence: CASSPQEGQSGSPLHF.

The chain has TRBV14 and TRBJ2-3; maybe TRBD1 (6 bases). The germline V gene has CDR1 SGHDN and CDR2 FVKESK. The ends were cut back, 1 base at V and 8 bases at J, with 10 bases in the middle. CDR3 size: 13 residues. In DNA, the CDR3 is TGTGCCAGCAGCCAAGTTGTGGACAGTACGCAGTATTTT. Its translation is CASSQVVDSTQYF.

This clone was counted a single time. The genes are TRBV5-4 and TRBJ2-2; D gene uncertain. CDR1 SGHNT and CDR2 YYREEE come from the germline V gene (reference sequence). V was trimmed by 1 base and J by 2 bases, leaving 9 bases between them. The CDR3 has 15 amino acids. Written as DNA, the CDR3 is TGTGCCAGCAGCTTGACGACATTAAACACCGGGGAGCTGTTTTTT. It codes for CASSLTTLNTGELFF.

This clone was found once. The chain has TRBV5-6 and TRBJ2-7, with TRBD1 matching over 8 bases. The CDR3 has 15 residues. The trim removed 0 bases at V and 3 bases at J, leaving 5 bases unmatched. Germline V gene lookup returns CDR1 SGHDT and CDR2 YYEEEE. The CDR3 bases are TGTGCCAGCAGCTTGGCAGGGACAGGTTACTACGAGCAGTACTTC. This gives the protein CASSLAGTGYYEQYF.

V is TRBV21-1 and J is TRBJ1-5. TRBV21-1 is flagged as a pseudogene. The CDR3 spans 12 residues. For the CDR3, the DNA is TGTGCCAGCTGGATCGTAGGGCAGCCCCAGCATTTT. It codes for CASWIVGQPQHF.

V and J are TRBV27 and TRBJ1-6, with D maybe TRBD1 (5 bases). V lost 10 bases, J lost 7 bases, and 20 bases lay in between. The CDR3 extends over 15 amino acids. Germline-derived CDR1 and CDR2 are MNHEY and SMNVEV (reference sequence). CDR3 coding DNA: TGTGCCACCTCGATAGGGGCGCAGGTAAATTCACCCCTCCACTTT. It specifies CATSIGAQVNSPLHF.